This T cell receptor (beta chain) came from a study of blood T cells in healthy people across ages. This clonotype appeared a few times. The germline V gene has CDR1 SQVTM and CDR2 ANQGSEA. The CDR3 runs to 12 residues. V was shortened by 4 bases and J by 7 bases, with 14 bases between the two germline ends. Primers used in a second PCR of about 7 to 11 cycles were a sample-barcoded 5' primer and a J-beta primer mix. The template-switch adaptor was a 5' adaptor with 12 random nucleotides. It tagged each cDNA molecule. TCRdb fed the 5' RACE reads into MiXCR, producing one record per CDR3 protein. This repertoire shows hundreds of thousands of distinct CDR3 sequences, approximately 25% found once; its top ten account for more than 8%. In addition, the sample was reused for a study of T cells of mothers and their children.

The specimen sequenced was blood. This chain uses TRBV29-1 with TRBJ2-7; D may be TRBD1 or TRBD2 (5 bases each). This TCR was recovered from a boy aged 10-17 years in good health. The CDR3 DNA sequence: TGCAGCGTTGTCAGGGACGTAGAGGAGCAGTACTTC. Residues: CSVVRDVEEQYF.